The next 13 T cell receptor beta chains were all read from a single sample in a study of human T cells and chemical hapten exposure. In TCRdb, the RACE reads were re-called with MiXCR into one record per CDR3 protein. The sample holds 95,000 to 150,000 distinct CDR3 sequences, approximately 13% seen once. This sample's time point: pre-sensitization, week 0. The treatment was: therapeutic diphenylcyclopropenone sensitization with weekly scalp DPC. The sequences come from whole blood, collected in connection with sensitization to the hapten diphenylcyclopropenone (DPC). All receptors derive from a woman aged 18 to 35 with alopecia areata. Some clones in this sample may be carry-over from other donors' samples.

The chain couples TRBV15 to TRBJ1-6; D unresolved. The CDR3 spans 13 residues. Germline CDR1 reads LNHNV; CDR2 reads YYDKDF (reference sequence). Between the trimmed V and J ends, which lost 5 bases and 11 bases, there was a span of 13 bases. The CDR3 sequence: CATSADAGTPLHF. CDR3 DNA: TGTGCCACCAGCGCGGACGCGGGGACACCCCTCCACTTT.

This clonotype was observed a few times. The chain links TRBV7-2 to TRBJ2-1; D is possibly TRBD1 or TRBD2 (5 bases each). Looked up from germline, CDR1 is SGHTA and CDR2 is FQGNSA. CDR3 length: 13 residues. V gave up 1 base and J gave up 8 bases, with 9 bases separating them. CDR3 residues: CASSLEGEYEQFF. The CDR3 DNA reads as TGTGCCAGCAGCTTAGAAGGGGAGTATGAGCAGTTCTTC.

This sequence joins TRBV20-1 and TRBJ2-5, with TRBD2 as a possible D gene (5 bases). V lost 5 bases and J 2 bases, leaving 9 bases between the germline ends. The CDR3 is made up of 12 amino acids. Germline lookup yields CDR1 DFQATT and CDR2 SNEGSKA (reference sequence). CDR3 protein: CSAVWRQETQYF. DNA of the CDR3: TGCAGTGCTGTCTGGAGGCAAGAGACCCAGTACTTC.

This clonotype was recorded a few times. V and J are TRBV28 and TRBJ1-2, with D perhaps TRBD1 (5 bases). CDR1 MDHEN and CDR2 SYDVKM come from the germline V gene. V was trimmed by 6 bases and J by 3 bases, leaving 5 bases between them. CDR3 length equals 11 residues. The CDR3 protein is CASRGDYGYTF. CDR3 sequence (DNA): TGTGCCAGCAGGGGGGACTATGGCTACACCTTC.

The chain joins TRBV18 to TRBJ2-3; D may correspond to TRBD1 or TRBD2 (5 bases each). In germline, CDR1 is KGHSH, CDR2 LQKENI. Trimming stripped 0 bases from V and 7 bases from J, with 14 bases between. The CDR3 extends over 15 amino acids. For the CDR3, the DNA is TGTGCCAGCTCACCACCGGGGACCCTCGGAAATACGCAGTATTTT. Its protein is CASSPPGTLGNTQYF.

The CDR3 bases are TGTGCCAGCAGTGCAGACAGGGGAATAAACATTCAGTACTTC. This translates into CASSADRGINIQYF. The J gene is TRBJ2-4, the V gene TRBV2, with 8 bases matching TRBD1. This CDR3 contains 14 residues. Germline-derived CDR1 and CDR2 are SNHLY and FYNNEI. V shed 4 bases and J 6 bases; nucleotides not matched to a gene: 5.

The V and J genes are TRBV6-6 and TRBJ2-1; D uncertain. V was shortened by 5 bases and J by 4 bases, with 15 bases between the two germline ends. Germline values: CDR1 MNHNY, CDR2 SVGAGI (reference sequence). The CDR3 is 15 residues long. This CDR3 reads CASSPDNKVYNEQFF. The CDR3 DNA is TGTGCCAGCAGTCCCGACAACAAGGTTTACAATGAGCAGTTCTTC.

Many counts were recorded for this clonotype. The V call is TRBV9, the J call TRBJ2-7; D possibly corresponds to TRBD2 (6 bases). The CDR3 has 15 amino acids. The V end was cut by 0 bases, the J end by 1 base, with 11 bases between. The germline gives CDR1 SGDLS, CDR2 YYNGEE. Written as DNA, the CDR3 is TGTGCCAGCAGCGTAGCCGGGACTCGGTCCTACGAGCAGTACTTC. It yields the protein CASSVAGTRSYEQYF.

The chain combines TRBV5-5 with TRBJ1-2, with D perhaps TRBD1 (6 bases). CDR3 length: 15 amino acids. From germline, CDR1 is SGHKS and CDR2 YYEKEE (reference sequence). V lost 3 bases to trimming and J lost 3 bases, with 15 bases between them. Here the CDR3 DNA reads TGTGCCAGCAGCTCGGCATGGGGGCAGGACTATGGCTACACCTTC. Residues: CASSSAWGQDYGYTF.

This clonotype occurred many times. This sequence joins TRBV7-9 and TRBJ1-1, with D hard to call. CDR1 and CDR2 (germline): SEHNR, FQNEAQ (reference sequence). Trimming pared 4 bases from V and 1 base from J, leaving 16 bases between. The CDR3 sequence is 16 residues long. The CDR3 reads CASSSFVGISNTEAFF. The CDR3 DNA follows: TGTGCCAGCAGCTCCTTCGTGGGTATTTCGAACACTGAAGCTTTCTTT.

This clonotype occurred a few times. The chain has TRBV29-1 and TRBJ2-5, with 9 positions matching TRBD1. J gave up 1 base and V 3 bases, and 3 bases lay outside the gene matches. The CDR3 contains 14 residues. The germline V gene has CDR1 SQVTM and CDR2 ANQGSEA. This CDR3 reads CSVERDRVQETQYF. The DNA of the CDR3 is TGCAGCGTTGAGAGGGACAGGGTCCAAGAGACCCAGTACTTC.

This clonotype was counted between two and nine times. J is TRBJ2-3 and V is TRBV7-6; D ambiguous. V lost 0 bases and J 5 bases, leaving 15 bases between the germline ends. This CDR3 region has 16 residues. CDR1 and CDR2 from the germline V gene are SGHVS and FNYEAQ. For the CDR3, the DNA is TGTGCCAGCAGCTTAGCGGTGAGTTGGGCTGAAGATACGCAGTATTTT. Translated: CASSLAVSWAEDTQYF.

At least ten counts were recorded for this clonotype. The chain employs TRBV3-1 and TRBJ2-3, with D uncertain. Between the trimmed V and J ends, which lost 2 bases and 5 bases, there was a span of 2 bases. CDR3 length: 11 residues. Germline CDR1 reads LGHDT; CDR2 reads YNNKEL (reference sequence). The CDR3 region is CASSQQDTQYF. The CDR3, as DNA: TGTGCCAGCAGCCAACAAGATACGCAGTATTTT.